This record looks at one T cell receptor (beta chain) sequence and its context. CDR1 is SQVTM, CDR2 ANQGSEA, per germline. CDR3 size: 15 residues. V lost 4 bases to trimming and J lost 2 bases, with 16 bases between them. The sample is drawn from a study of OX40 agonist ivuxolimab in advanced cancers. Only in-frame clones appear in the TCRdb table, and some are missing; sequencing was by immunoSEQ multiplex PCR. Among around 60,000 clones listed, 70% to 80% were seen once. The chain is built from TRBV29-1 and TRBJ2-3; D might be TRBD1 or TRBD2, each matching 6 bases. This specimen was CD4+ or CD8+ T cells sorted from blood, taken in a trial of the OX40 agonist ivuxolimab. The TCR comes from an adult with an advanced solid tumor such as melanoma, head and neck, liver or kidney cancer. CDR3 DNA sequence: TGCAGCGTTGGGGGTGAAGGGGGGACCACAGATACGCAGTATTTT. Residues: CSVGGEGGTTDTQYF.